This T cell receptor beta chain was sequenced for a study of CD8 T cells in ankylosing spondylitis. The table lists this clonotype with many counts. Its specificity is unknown. Points from the study as a whole: The study identified a TCR beta motif of under ten highly homologous variants that appeared characteristic of ankylosing spondylitis blood. Significantly higher representation of disease-linked clones was reported for matched ankylosing spondylitis synovial fluid. Relatively rare in peripheral blood, disease-linked clones were also CD8+.

As the method for making TCR beta libraries, quantitative 5'-RACE with molecular barcodes was used. TCRdb passed the 5' RACE reads through MiXCR, listing each CDR3 protein once. The table includes about 500,000 distinct CDR3 sequences, roughly 5.2% detected once. The CDR3 totals 14 residues. V dropped 7 bases and J dropped 8; count of bases not matched to a gene: 5. Germline assignment: CDR1 MNHEY and CDR2 SMNVEV (reference sequence). The sample taken for sequencing was blood, either unsorted or a sorted T cell fraction (not recorded which). The clonotype was recovered from a male donor with ankylosing spondylitis. The V gene is TRBV27, the J gene TRBJ2-1; 13 nucleotides match TRBD2. CDR3 residues: CASTGTSGMDEQFF. The CDR3, as DNA: TGTGCCAGCACCGGGACTAGCGGGATGGATGAGCAGTTCTTC.